What follows are 22 T cell receptor beta chains derived from one specimen sequenced in a study of spatial heterogeneity in lung cancer. In TCRdb, the 5' RACE reads were re-called with MiXCR into one record per CDR3 protein. The table shows about 14,000 distinct CDR3 sequences, with 4.7% occurring only once. Specified time point: sample taken at primary tumor resection. Study-wide results and caveats: Expanded alpha and beta TCR counts within tumors tracked tumor mutation counts.

These receptors lack a known antigen. Sample: lung tumor tissue, taken at surgery. These receptors originate from a female donor with early-stage non-small cell lung cancer.

This clonotype was picked up many times. Since the library was made to target alpha chains, this beta chain is a stray read and its abundance is not meaningful. V and J are TRBV20-1 and TRBJ1-1; tentative D call: TRBD1 (6 bases). V lost 7 bases and J lost 2, with 14 bases in between. This CDR3 spans 13 amino acids. Germline V gives CDR1 DFQATT, CDR2 SNEGSKA (reference sequence). CDR3 in amino acids: CSVARGGNTEAFF. The DNA for the CDR3 is TGCAGTGTAGCAAGGGGGGGTAACACTGAAGCTTTCTTT.

This clonotype is medium-sized. Little can be read into the size of this beta chain, an off-target read in a library designed for alpha chains. This chain uses TRBV6-5 with TRBJ2-3; D gene unclear. This CDR3 is 16 amino acids long. Germline CDR1 and CDR2: MNHEY and SVGAGI. The V end lost 4 bases, the J end lost 1 base, and 15 bases lay between the germline ends. CDR3 protein: CASSSRWAGGTDTQYF. The CDR3 DNA follows: TGTGCCAGCAGTTCCCGTTGGGCTGGGGGCACAGATACGCAGTATTTT.

This clonotype was observed at least ten times. For a library built for alpha chains, this beta chain is a stray read; little rests on its size. The V gene is TRBV11-3, the J gene TRBJ2-3; 9 positions match TRBD2. There are 14 residues in the CDR3. CDR1 SGHNT and CDR2 YENEEA come from the germline V gene. V lost 8 bases, J lost 5 bases, and 8 bases stayed unmatched. CDR3 sequence: CASSASGVRDTQYF. The CDR3 bases are TGTGCCAGCTCCGCTAGCGGGGTTAGAGATACGCAGTATTTT.

The table lists this clonotype with a few counts. With the library built for alpha chains, this beta chain is off target and its frequency is not meaningful. The genes are TRBV6-6 and TRBJ1-1, with D maybe TRBD1 (5 bases). Germline-derived CDR1 and CDR2 are MNHNY and SVGAGI (reference sequence). This CDR3 contains 13 residues. The V gene lost 8 bases and the J gene lost 1 base, with 11 bases spanning the gap. The CDR3 sequence is CASPFTGNTEAFF. In DNA, the CDR3 is TGTGCCAGCCCATTTACAGGGAACACTGAAGCTTTCTTT.

This clonotype was seen at least ten times. As an off-target read in a library built for alpha chains, this beta chain has a frequency of little significance. This chain connects TRBV9 to TRBJ1-2; D call uncertain. This CDR3 is built from 16 residues. V was pared by 6 bases and J by 2 bases, with 20 bases between. CDR1 is SGDLS and CDR2 is YYNGEE in the germline V gene. CDR3 protein: CASTKASGFPNYGYTF. Here the CDR3 DNA reads TGTGCCAGCACCAAAGCCTCAGGTTTCCCCAACTATGGCTACACCTTC.

This clonotype was detected a few times. One junction end does not reproduce the germline sequence, and a read error may be involved. For a library built for alpha chains, this beta chain is a stray read; little rests on its size. This chain links TRBV7-7 with TRBJ2-7, with 8 bases aligning to TRBD2. The CDR3 loop spans 14 amino acids. Germline V CDR1 and CDR2: SSHAT, FNYEAQ (reference sequence). CDR3 nucleotides: TGTGCTAGCAGCCGCGGGGGGAGCTCCTACGAGCAGTACTTC. Residues: CASSRGGSSYEQYF.

This clonotype has at least ten counts. A library prepared for alpha chains yielded this beta chain as an off-target read; its size is of little meaning. The chain combines TRBV7-9 with TRBJ1-1, with D possibly being TRBD1 (5 bases). This CDR3 has 16 residues. Trimming removed 0 bases from V and 3 bases from J, with 14 bases in between. Germline values: CDR1 SEHNR, CDR2 FQNEAQ (reference sequence). CDR3 sequence: CASSLARTGEDTEAFF. The CDR3 DNA follows: TGTGCCAGCAGCTTAGCCCGAACGGGGGAGGACACTGAAGCTTTCTTT.

This clonotype appeared many times. This beta chain is an off-target read within a library intended for alpha chains, so its frequency means little. This chain links TRBV6-5 with TRBJ2-1; possibly TRBD2 for D (5 bases). This CDR3 comprises 16 residues. Germline V gives CDR1 MNHEY, CDR2 SVGAGI. Trimming stripped 6 bases from V and 0 bases from J, with 15 bases between. The CDR3 loop is CASSYDTRYSYNEQFF. The CDR3 nucleotides read TGTGCCAGCAGCTACGACACTAGATACTCCTACAATGAGCAGTTCTTC.

This clonotype was recorded at least ten times. Because the library targeted alpha chains, this beta chain is an off-target read whose size means little. The V call is TRBV6-1, the J call TRBJ2-3, with TRBD2 matching over 8 bases. The V gene end was trimmed by 8 bases and the J gene end by 1 base; junction bases not matched to a gene: 5. Germline assignment: CDR1 MNHNS and CDR2 SASEGT. There are 14 residues in the CDR3. The CDR3 DNA is TGTGCCAGCCGAGAGCGGGGGCGCACAGATACGCAGTATTTT. Protein sequence: CASRERGRTDTQYF.

This clonotype was seen many times. A library prepared for alpha chains yielded this beta chain as an off-target read; its size is of little meaning. The gene calls are TRBV10-2 and TRBJ2-1; possible D gene TRBD1, 7 bases. This CDR3 has 15 amino acids. The V and J ends lost 6 bases and 0 bases respectively, with 12 bases between them. CDR1 is WSHSY, CDR2 SAAADI, per germline. The CDR3 is CASRAGGNSYNEQFF. DNA for the CDR3: TGCGCCAGCAGGGCAGGGGGGAACTCCTACAATGAGCAGTTCTTC.

This clonotype was counted only a few times. For a library built for alpha chains, this beta chain is a stray read; little rests on its size. V gene TRBV7-7 combines with J gene TRBJ2-5; TRBD2 matches 10 bases. CDR1 SSHAT and CDR2 FNYEAQ come from the germline V gene (reference sequence). The CDR3 runs 13 residues. CDR3 DNA sequence: TGTGTCGTTGTAGCAGCGGGAGGGGAGACCCAGTACTTC. Its translation is CVVVAAGGETQYF.

At least ten counts were recorded for this clonotype. This beta chain lies outside the target of a library built for alpha chains; its clone size means little. The chain's CDR3 is CASSPMDGRMSTDTQYF. As DNA, the CDR3 is TGTGCCAGCAGCCCAATGGACGGTCGTATGAGCACAGATACGCAGTATTTT. J is TRBJ2-3 and V is TRBV9; D call uncertain. Germline assignment: CDR1 SGDLS and CDR2 YYNGEE. This CDR3 has 17 amino acids. V lost 4 bases to trimming and J lost 0 bases, with 18 bases between them.

This clonotype was recorded many times. This beta chain came through as a stray read in a library set up for alpha chains, and its size says little. The chain is built from TRBV12-3 or TRBV12-4 and TRBJ1-1; 8 bases line up with TRBD1. The CDR3 spans 16 residues. Trimming cost V 0 bases and J 3 bases; bases outside gene matches: 6. The CDR3 here is CASSLAPVDRDTEAFF. DNA of the CDR3: TGTGCCAGCAGTTTAGCGCCGGTGGACAGGGACACTGAAGCTTTCTTT.

This clonotype was seen many times. This beta chain appears as a stray read in a library generated for alpha chains; its size is not informative. V gene TRBV4-2 combines with J gene TRBJ1-1, with D perhaps TRBD1 (5 bases). V shed 0 bases and J shed 4 bases, with 15 bases lying between them. The CDR3 covers 16 residues. CDR1 LGHNA and CDR2 YNFKEQ come from the germline V gene. The CDR3 nucleotides are TGTGCCAGCAGCCAAGATCAAGGGGCACAGGCCACTGAAGCTTTCTTT. It encodes CASSQDQGAQATEAFF.

Comments on this clonotype: One end of the junction varies from germline; a read error may be responsible. A library made for alpha chains picked up this beta chain off target, so its size means little. The gene calls are TRBV7-3 and TRBJ2-5; D gene ambiguous. The CDR3 totals 13 residues. CDR1 and CDR2 (germline): SGHTA, FQGTGA. This CDR3 is CASSPPDHETQYF. The DNA of the CDR3 is TGTGCCAGCAGCCCCCCCGACCATGAGACCCAGTACTTC.

In its sample, this clonotype was seen many times. The library was built for alpha chains, so this beta chain is an off-target read and its size means little. The chain combines TRBV9 with TRBJ2-5; 13 bases map to TRBD2. CDR1 SGDLS and CDR2 YYNGEE come from the germline V gene. The V segment lost 3 bases and the J segment 3 bases; nucleotides outside the gene matches: 5. CDR3 size: 16 residues. The CDR3 sequence is CASSGGLAGAEETQYF. The DNA for the CDR3 is TGTGCCAGCAGCGGTGGACTAGCGGGGGCGGAAGAGACCCAGTACTTC.

Turning to this clonotype: Because the library targeted alpha chains, this beta chain is an off-target read whose size means little. V is TRBV5-1 and J is TRBJ2-2; the D is unclear. This CDR3 is built from 14 residues. The germline CDR1 and CDR2 sequences are SGHRS and YFSETQ. V was trimmed by 0 bases and J by 0 bases, leaving 3 bases between them. CDR3 residues: CASSLAPNTGELFF. Here the CDR3 DNA reads TGCGCCAGCAGCTTGGCTCCGAACACCGGGGAGCTGTTTTTT.

This clonotype was picked up a small number of times. This beta chain slipped into a library made for alpha chains as a stray read, so its size is not meaningful. CDR3 amino acids: CASSFTGTGGASNEKLFF. The CDR3 region has the DNA TGTGCCAGCAGCTTTACCGGGACAGGGGGCGCGTCTAATGAAAAACTGTTTTTT. The chain joins TRBV7-9 to TRBJ1-4; 12 bases agree with TRBD1. The CDR3 is made up of 18 amino acids. J lost 3 bases, V lost 3 bases, and 8 bases had no gene match. Germline-derived CDR1 and CDR2 are SEHNR and FQNEAQ (reference sequence).

This clonotype was picked up many times. This beta chain lies outside the target of a library built for alpha chains; its clone size means little. The CDR3 reads CASSVDDRPLPPYEQYF. The CDR3, as DNA: TGTGCCAGCAGCGTCGACGACAGACCTTTACCCCCCTACGAGCAGTACTTC. The rearrangement joins TRBV9 to TRBJ2-7; possibly TRBD1 for D (5 bases). Trimming took 2 bases from V and 2 from J, leaving 20 bases between them. CDR3 length: 17 amino acids. The germline V gene encodes CDR1 SGDLS and CDR2 YYNGEE.

This clonotype showed up many times. Since the library was made to target alpha chains, this beta chain is a stray read and its abundance is not meaningful. The chain joins TRBV20-1 to TRBJ2-7, with D possibly TRBD1 on 6 matching bases. The V end was cut by 4 bases, the J end by 4 bases, with 11 bases between. The CDR3 contains 12 residues. The germline gives CDR1 DFQATT, CDR2 SNEGSKA (reference sequence). This chain's CDR3 is CSAIRDTYEQYF. In nucleotides, the CDR3 is TGCAGTGCTATCCGGGACACATACGAGCAGTACTTC.

This clonotype is labeled as large. The size of this beta chain means little, since it is a stray read in a library made for alpha chains. The chain employs TRBV12-3 or TRBV12-4 and TRBJ1-2; 9 bases align to TRBD1. The ends lost 6 bases at V and 10 bases at J; junction bases unmatched: 9. The CDR3 length is 13 residues. CDR3 protein: CASRNRDRALYTF. CDR3 nucleotide sequence: TGTGCCAGCAGGAACCGGGACAGGGCCCTCTACACCTTC.

This clonotype was observed at least ten times. Since it is a stray read in a library aimed at alpha chains, this beta chain has a size that is not meaningful. This chain links TRBV3-1 with TRBJ1-6, with D maybe TRBD1 (6 bases). CDR3 size: 15 residues. CDR1 is LGHDT and CDR2 is YNNKEL in the germline V gene (reference sequence). V lost 2 bases and J lost 10, with 15 bases in between. The CDR3 sequence is CASSQSGMGGSPLHF. CDR3 coding DNA: TGTGCCAGCAGCCAATCAGGAATGGGGGGCTCACCCCTCCACTTT.